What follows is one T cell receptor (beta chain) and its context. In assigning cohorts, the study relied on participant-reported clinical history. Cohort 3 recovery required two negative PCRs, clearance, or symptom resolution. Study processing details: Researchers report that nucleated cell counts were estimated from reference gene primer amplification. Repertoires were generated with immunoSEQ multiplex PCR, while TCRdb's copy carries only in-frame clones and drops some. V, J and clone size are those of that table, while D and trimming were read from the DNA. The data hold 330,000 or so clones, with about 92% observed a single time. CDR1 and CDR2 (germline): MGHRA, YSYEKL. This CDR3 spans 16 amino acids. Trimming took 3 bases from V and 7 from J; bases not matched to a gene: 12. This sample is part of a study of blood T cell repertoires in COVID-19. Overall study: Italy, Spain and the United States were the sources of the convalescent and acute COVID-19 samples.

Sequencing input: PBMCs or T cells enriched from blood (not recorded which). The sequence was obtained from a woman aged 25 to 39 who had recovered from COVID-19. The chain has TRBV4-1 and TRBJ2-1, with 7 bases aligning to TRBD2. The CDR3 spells CASSQERDAGRNEQFF. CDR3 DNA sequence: TGCGCCAGCAGCCAGGAGCGGGACGCGGGGAGAAATGAGCAGTTCTTC.